This T cell receptor beta chain was obtained from a study of vaccination and CD4 T cells after COVID-19. For the study at large: The cells in question were stimulated using overlapping spike peptides derived from SARS-CoV-2, HCoV-NL63, HCoV-OC43 and HCoV-229E. Study findings and constraints: The appearance of a median about 86% of reactive clones in convalescent patients occurred only post-vaccination.

Cultured CD4+ T cells had their DNA profiled by the Oncomine TCR Beta short-read assay. Genomic DNA from cultured CD4+ T cells was extracted. TCRdb fed the PCR reads into MiXCR, producing one record per CDR3 protein. The sample lists approximately 19,000 distinct CDR3 sequences, 56% seen once, with about 10% in the top ten. Notes on this clonotype: Antigen specificity is unknown.

Documented treatment: approximately 9-day PBMC culture with coronavirus spike peptide pools or control peptides (ViraFEST assay). It was with 10 IU/ml IL-2 and around 10 ug/ml peptide pools that roughly 2 million PBMCs per well were cultured. Trimming at V came to 2 bases and at J to 1 base, leaving 7 bases not matched to a gene. This CDR3 region has 16 residues. Germline values: CDR1 SGHNT, CDR2 YYREEE (reference sequence). The origin of this receptor is a human donor who had recovered from COVID-19. The chain uses TRBV5-4 and TRBJ1-2, with 8 bases aligning to TRBD1. Input material: CD4+ T cells from blood, cultured in vitro. CDR3 nucleotides: TGTGCCAGCAGCTTCGGACAGGGACGTATTAACTATGGCTACACCTTC. This codes for CASSFGQGRINYGYTF.